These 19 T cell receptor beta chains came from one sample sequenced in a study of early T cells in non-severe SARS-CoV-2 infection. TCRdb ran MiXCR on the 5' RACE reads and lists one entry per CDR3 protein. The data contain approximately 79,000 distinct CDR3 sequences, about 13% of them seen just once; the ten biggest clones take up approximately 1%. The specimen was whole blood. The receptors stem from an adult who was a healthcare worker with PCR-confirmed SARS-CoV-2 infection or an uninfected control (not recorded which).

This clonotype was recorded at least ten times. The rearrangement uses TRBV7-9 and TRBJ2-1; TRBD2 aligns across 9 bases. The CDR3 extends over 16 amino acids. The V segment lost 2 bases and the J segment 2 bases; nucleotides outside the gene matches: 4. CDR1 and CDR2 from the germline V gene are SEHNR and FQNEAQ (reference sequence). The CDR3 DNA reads TGTGCCAGCAGCTTATCGCCTAGCGGGACCTACAATGAGCAGTTCTTC. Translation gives CASSLSPSGTYNEQFF.

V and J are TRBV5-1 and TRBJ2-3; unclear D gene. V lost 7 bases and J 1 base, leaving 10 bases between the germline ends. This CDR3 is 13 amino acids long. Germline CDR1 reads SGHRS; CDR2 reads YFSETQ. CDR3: CASSGWGTDTQYF. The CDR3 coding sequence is TGCGCCAGCTCTGGCTGGGGCACAGATACGCAGTATTTT.

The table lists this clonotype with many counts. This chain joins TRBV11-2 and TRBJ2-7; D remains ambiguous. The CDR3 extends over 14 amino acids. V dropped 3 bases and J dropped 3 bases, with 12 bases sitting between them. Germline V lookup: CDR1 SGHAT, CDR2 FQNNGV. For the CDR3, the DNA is TGTGCCAGCAGCTTCTCAGGCCCCCTCTACGAGCAGTACTTC. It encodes CASSFSGPLYEQYF.

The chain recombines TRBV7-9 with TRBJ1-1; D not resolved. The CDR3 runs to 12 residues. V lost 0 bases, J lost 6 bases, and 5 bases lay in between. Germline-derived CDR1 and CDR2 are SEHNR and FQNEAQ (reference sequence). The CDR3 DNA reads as TGTGCCAGCAGCTTAGCGGGTCCTGAAGCTTTCTTT. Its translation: CASSLAGPEAFF.

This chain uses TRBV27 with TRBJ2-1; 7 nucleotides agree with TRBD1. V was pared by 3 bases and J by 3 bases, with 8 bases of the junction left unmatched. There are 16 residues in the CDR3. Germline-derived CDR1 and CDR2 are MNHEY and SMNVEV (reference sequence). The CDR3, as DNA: TGTGCCAGCAGTTTCCCCCCTCGGACAGGCTACAATGAGCAGTTCTTC. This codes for CASSFPPRTGYNEQFF.

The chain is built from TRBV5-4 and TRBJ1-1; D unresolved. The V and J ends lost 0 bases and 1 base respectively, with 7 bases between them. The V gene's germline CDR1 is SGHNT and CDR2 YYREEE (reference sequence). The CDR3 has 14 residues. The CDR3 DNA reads TGTGCCAGCAGCTTGGGATTCCGGAACACTGAAGCTTTCTTT. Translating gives CASSLGFRNTEAFF.

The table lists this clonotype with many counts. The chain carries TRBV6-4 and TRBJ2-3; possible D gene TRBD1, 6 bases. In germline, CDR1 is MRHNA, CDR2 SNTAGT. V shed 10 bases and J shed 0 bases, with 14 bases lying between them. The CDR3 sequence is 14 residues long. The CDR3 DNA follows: TGTGCCACTTCGACAGGACCTAGCACAGATACGCAGTATTTT. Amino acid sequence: CATSTGPSTDTQYF.

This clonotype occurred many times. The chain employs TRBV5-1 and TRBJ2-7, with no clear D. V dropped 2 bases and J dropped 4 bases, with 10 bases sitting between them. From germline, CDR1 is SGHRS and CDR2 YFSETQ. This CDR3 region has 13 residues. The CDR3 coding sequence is TGCGCCAGCAGCTTAGAACTAACATACGAGCAGTACTTC. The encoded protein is CASSLELTYEQYF.

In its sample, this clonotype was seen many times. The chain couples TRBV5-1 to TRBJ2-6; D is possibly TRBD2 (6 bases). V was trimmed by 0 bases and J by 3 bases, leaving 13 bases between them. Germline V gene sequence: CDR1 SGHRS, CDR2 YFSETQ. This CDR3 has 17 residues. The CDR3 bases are TGCGCCAGCAGCTTGGCCTATCTGGGAGGTGGGGCCAACGTCCTGACTTTC. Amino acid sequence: CASSLAYLGGGANVLTF.

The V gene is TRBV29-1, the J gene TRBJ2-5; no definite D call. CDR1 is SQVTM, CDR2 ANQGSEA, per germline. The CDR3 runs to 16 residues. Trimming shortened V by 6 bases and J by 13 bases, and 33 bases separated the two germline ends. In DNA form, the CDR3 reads TGCAGCGTCGTCTTGCTTATCGCTTTCCGAGACCCCCAGCCGTACTTC. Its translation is CSVVLLIAFRDPQPYF.

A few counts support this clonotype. The CDR3 DNA is TGTGCCAGCAGTGGGGACAGGGTAGGTGATGAGCAGTTCTTC. Translated: CASSGDRVGDEQFF. V gene TRBV12-3 or TRBV12-4 combines with J gene TRBJ2-1; TRBD1 aligns across 9 bases. The V and J ends lost 5 bases and 8 bases, in that order; junction bases with no gene match: 7. The CDR3 is made up of 14 amino acids.

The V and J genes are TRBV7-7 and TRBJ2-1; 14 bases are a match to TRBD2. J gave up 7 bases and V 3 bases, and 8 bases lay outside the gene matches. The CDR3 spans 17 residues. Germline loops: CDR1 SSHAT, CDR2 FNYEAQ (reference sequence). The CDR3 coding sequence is TGTGCCAGCAGCTTTAGGAGGGGACTAGCGGGAGAGAATGAGCAGTTCTTC. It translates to CASSFRRGLAGENEQFF.

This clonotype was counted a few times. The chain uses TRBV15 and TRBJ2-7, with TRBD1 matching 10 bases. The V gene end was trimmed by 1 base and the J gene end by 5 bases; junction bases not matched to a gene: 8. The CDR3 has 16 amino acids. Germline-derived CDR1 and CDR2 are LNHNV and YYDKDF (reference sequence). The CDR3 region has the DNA TGTGCCACCAGCAGAGGATCGGGACAGGGGTCGGACGAGCAGTACTTC. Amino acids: CATSRGSGQGSDEQYF.

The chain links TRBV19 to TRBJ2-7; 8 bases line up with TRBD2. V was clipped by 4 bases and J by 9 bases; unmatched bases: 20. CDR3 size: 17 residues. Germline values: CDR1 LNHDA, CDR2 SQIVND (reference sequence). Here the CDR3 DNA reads TGTGCCAGTAGTACCGACCCCAGCGGCGGGAGGCCCCGCGCGCAGTACTTC. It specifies CASSTDPSGGRPRAQYF.

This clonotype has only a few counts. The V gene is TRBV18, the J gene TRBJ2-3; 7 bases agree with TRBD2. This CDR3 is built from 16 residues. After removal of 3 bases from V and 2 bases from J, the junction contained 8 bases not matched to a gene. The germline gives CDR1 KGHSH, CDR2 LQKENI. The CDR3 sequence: CASSPPREIFTDTQYF. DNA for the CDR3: TGTGCCAGCTCACCTCCGCGGGAGATTTTCACAGATACGCAGTATTTT.

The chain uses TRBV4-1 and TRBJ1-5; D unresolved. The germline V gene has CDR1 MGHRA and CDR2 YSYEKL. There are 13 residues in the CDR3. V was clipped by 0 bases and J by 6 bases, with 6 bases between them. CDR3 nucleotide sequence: TGCGCCAGCAGCCAAGATTACGGTCAGCCCCAGCATTTT. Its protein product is CASSQDYGQPQHF.

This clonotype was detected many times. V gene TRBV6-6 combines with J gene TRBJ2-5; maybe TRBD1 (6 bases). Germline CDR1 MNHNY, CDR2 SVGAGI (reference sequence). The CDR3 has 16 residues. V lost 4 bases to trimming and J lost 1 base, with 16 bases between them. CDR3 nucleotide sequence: TGTGCCAGCAGTTTTCATCTTACAGGGAGCCAAGAGACCCAGTACTTC. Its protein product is CASSFHLTGSQETQYF.

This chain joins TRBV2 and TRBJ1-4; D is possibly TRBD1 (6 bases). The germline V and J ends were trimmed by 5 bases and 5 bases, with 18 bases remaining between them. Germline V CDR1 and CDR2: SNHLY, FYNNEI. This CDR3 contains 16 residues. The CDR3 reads CASSPYPGQVNEKLFF. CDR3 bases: TGTGCCAGCAGTCCTTATCCGGGACAAGTAAATGAAAAACTGTTTTTT.

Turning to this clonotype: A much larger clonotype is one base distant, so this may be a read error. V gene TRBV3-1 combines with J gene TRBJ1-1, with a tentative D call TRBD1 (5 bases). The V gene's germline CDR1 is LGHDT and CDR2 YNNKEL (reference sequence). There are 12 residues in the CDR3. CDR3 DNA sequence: TGTACCAGCAGCCAAGAGTGGGGCGCAGCTTTCTTT. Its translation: CTSSQEWGAAFF.